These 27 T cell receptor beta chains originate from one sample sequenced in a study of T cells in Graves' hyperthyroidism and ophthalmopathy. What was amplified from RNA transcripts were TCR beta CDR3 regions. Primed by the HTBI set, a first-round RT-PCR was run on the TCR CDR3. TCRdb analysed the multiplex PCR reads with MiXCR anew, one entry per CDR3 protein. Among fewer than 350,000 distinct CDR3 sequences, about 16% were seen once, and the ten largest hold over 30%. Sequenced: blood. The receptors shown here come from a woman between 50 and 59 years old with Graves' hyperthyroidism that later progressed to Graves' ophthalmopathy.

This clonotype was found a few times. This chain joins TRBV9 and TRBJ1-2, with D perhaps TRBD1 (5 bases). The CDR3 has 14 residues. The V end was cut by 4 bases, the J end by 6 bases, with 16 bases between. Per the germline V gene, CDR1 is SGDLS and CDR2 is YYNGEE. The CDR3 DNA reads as TGTGCCAGCAGCCCCCGTAGTCAGGGCGATGGCTACACCTTC. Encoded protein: CASSPRSQGDGYTF. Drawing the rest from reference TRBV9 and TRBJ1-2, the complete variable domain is DSGVTQTPKHLITATGQRVTLRCSPRSGDLSVYWYQQSLDQGLQFLIQYYNGEERAKGNILERFSAQQFPDLHSELNLSSLELGDSALYFCASSPRSQGDGYTFGSGTRLTVV.

Here the CDR3 DNA reads TGTGCCAGCAGCGCGGACTTCATCAATGAGCAGTTCTTC. It specifies CASSADFINEQFF. V usage is TRBV9 and J usage is TRBJ2-1; tentatively, D is TRBD2 (5 bases). This CDR3 comprises 13 residues. Germline V gene data show CDR1 as SGDLS and CDR2 as YYNGEE. V was shortened by 3 bases and J by 6 bases, with 10 bases between the two germline ends.

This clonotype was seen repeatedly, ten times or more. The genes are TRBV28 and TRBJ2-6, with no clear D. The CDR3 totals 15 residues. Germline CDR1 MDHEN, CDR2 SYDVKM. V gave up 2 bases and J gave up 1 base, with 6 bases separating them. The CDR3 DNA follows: TGTGCCAGCAGTTTACAGGAGTCTGGGGCCAACGTCCTGACTTTC. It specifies CASSLQESGANVLTF.

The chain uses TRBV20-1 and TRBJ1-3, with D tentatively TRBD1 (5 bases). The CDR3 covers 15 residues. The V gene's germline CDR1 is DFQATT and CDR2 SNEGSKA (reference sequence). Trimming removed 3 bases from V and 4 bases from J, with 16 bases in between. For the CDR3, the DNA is TGCAGTGCTAGGGAGGGACGGCGGATCGGAAACACCATATATTTT. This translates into CSAREGRRIGNTIYF.

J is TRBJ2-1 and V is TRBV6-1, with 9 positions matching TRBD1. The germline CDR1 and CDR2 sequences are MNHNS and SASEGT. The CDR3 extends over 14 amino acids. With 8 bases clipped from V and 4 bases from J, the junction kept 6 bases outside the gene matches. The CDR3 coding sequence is TGTGCCAGCGGGCTGGGACAGGGTTACAATGAGCAGTTCTTC. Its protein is CASGLGQGYNEQFF.

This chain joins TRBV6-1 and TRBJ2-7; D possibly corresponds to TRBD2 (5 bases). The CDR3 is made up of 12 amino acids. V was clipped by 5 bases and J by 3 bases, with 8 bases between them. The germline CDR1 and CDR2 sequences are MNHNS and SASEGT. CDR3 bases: TGTGCCAGCAGTCCGGAGGTCTACGAGCAGTACTTC. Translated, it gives CASSPEVYEQYF.

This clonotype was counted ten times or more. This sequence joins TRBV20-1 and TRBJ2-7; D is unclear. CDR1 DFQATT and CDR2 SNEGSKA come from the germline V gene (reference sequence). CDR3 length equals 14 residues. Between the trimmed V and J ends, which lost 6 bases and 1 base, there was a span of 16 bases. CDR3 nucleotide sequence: TGCAGTGCCCCGGTGATGATGGGTTCCTACGAGCAGTACTTC. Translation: CSAPVMMGSYEQYF.

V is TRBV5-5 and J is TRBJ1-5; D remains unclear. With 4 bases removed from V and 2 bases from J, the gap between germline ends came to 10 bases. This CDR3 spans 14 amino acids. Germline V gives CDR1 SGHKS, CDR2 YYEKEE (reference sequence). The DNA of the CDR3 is TGTGCCAGCAGCCCCTCCCGGGGCAATCAGCCCCAGCATTTT. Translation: CASSPSRGNQPQHF.

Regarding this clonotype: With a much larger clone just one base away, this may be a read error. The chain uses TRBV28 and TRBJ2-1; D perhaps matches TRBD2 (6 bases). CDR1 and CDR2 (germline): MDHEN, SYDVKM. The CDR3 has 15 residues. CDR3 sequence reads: CASSPGTLTYNEQLF. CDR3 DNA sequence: TGTGCCAGCAGTCCCGGGACTCTTACCTACAATGAGCAGCTCTTC.

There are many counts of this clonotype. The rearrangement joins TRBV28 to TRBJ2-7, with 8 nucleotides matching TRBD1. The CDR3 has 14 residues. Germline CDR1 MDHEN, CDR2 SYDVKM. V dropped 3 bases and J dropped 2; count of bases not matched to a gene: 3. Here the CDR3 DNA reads TGTGCCAGCAGTTTGACAGGGGACGCCTACGAGCAGTACTTC. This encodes CASSLTGDAYEQYF.

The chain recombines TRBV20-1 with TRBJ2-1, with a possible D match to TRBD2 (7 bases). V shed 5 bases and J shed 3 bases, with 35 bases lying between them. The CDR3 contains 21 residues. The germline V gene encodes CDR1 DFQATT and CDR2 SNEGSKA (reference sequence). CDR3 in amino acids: CSAEPPSGAGVGGHNYNEQFF. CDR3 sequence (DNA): TGCAGTGCTGAACCCCCGTCCGGGGCGGGAGTAGGGGGACACAACTACAATGAGCAGTTCTTC.

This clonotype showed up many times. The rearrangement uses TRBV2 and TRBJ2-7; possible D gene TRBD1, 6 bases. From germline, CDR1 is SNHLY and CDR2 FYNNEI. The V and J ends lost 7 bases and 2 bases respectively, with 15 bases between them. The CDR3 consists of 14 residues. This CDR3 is CASTPTRDTYEQYF. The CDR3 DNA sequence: TGTGCCAGCACCCCCACAAGGGACACCTACGAGCAGTACTTC.

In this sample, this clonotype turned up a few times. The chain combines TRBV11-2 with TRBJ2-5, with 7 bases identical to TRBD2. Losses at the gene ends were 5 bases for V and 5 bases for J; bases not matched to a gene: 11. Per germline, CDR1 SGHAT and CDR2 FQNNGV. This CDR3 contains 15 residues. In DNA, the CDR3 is TGTGCCAGCAGCACCGGGTGGGGGGGATGGGAGACCCAGTACTTC. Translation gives CASSTGWGGWETQYF.

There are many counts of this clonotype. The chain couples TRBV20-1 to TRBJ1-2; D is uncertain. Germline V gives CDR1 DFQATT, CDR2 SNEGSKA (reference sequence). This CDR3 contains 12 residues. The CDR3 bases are TGCAGCCCTTCCAGCGATCACTATGGCTACACCTTC. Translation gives CSPSSDHYGYTF.

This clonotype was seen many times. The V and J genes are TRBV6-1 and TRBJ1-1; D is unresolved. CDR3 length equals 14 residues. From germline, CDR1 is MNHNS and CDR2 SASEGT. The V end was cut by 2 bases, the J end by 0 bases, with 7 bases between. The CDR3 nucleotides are TGTGCCAGCAGTGAAAGGTTCATGAACACTGAAGCTTTCTTT. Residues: CASSERFMNTEAFF.

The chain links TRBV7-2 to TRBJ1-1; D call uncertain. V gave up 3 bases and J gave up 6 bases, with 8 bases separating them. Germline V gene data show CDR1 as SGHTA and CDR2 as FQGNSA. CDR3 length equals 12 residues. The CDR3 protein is CASSLHWAEAFF. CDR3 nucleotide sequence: TGTGCCAGCAGCTTGCACTGGGCTGAAGCTTTCTTT.

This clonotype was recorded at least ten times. The CDR3 sequence is CASSPTRLALFTYNEQFF. In DNA, the CDR3 is TGTGCCAGCTCACCAACCCGACTAGCCCTTTTTACCTACAATGAGCAGTTCTTC. The gene calls are TRBV18 and TRBJ2-1; 7 bases map to TRBD2. CDR1 and CDR2 from the germline V gene are KGHSH and LQKENI. Trimming took 2 bases from V and 2 from J; bases not matched to a gene: 12. This CDR3 comprises 18 residues.

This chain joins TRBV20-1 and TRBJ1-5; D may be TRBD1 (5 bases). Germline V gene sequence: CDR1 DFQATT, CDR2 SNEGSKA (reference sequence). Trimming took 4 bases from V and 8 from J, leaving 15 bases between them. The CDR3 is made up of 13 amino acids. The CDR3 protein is CSAMGLAREPQHF. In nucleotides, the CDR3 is TGCAGTGCTATGGGACTGGCCAGGGAGCCCCAGCATTTT.

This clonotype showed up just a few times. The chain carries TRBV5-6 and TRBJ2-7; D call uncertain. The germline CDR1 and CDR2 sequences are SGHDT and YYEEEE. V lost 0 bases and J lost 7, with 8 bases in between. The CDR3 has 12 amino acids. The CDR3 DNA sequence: TGTGCCAGCAGCTTGGGCCAGGTTGAGCAGTACTTC. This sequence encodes CASSLGQVEQYF.

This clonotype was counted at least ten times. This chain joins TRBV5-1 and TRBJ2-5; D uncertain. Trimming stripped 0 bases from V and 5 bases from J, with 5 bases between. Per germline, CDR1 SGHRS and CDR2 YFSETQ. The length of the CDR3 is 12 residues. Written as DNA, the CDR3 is TGCGCCAGCAGCTTGGCTTTCGAGACCCAGTACTTC. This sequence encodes CASSLAFETQYF.

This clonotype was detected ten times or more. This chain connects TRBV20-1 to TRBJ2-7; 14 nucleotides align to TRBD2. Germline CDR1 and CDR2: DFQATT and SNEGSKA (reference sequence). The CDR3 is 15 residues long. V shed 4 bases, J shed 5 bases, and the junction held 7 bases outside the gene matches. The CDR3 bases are TGCAGTGCTACCAGACTAGCGGGAGGGCTCGACGAGCAGTACTTC. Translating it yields CSATRLAGGLDEQYF.

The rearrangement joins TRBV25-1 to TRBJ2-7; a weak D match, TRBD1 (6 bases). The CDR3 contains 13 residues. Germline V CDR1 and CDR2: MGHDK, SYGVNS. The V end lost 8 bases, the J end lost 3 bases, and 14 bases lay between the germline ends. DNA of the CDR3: TGTGCCAGCTCGTCCGGACAGAGCTACGAGCAGTACTTC. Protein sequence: CASSSGQSYEQYF.

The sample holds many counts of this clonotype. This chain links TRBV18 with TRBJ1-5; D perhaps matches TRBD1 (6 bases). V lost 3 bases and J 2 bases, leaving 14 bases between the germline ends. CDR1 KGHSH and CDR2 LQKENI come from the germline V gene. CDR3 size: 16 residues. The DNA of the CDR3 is TGTGCCAGCTCACCTTCAGGGGAATATGGCAATCAGCCCCAGCATTTT. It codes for CASSPSGEYGNQPQHF.

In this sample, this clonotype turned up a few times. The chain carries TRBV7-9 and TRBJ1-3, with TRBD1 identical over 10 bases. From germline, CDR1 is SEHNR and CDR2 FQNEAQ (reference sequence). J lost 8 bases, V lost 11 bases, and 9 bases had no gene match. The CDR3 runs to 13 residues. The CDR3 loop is CAASGQGSYTIYF. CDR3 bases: TGTGCCGCTTCGGGACAGGGGTCATACACCATATATTTT. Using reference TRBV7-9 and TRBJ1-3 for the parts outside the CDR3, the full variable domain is DTGVSQNPRHKITKRGQNVTFRCDPISEHNRLYWYRQTLGQGPEFLTYFQNEAQLEKSRLLSDRFSAERPKGSFSTLEIQRTEQGDSAMYLCAASGQGSYTIYFGEGSWLTVV.

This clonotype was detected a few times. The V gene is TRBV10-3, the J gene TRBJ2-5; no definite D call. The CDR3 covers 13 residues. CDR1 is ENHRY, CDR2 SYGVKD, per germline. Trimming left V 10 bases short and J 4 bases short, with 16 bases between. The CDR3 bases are TGTGCCACGAACGACCTCGACGGAGAGACCCAGTACTTC. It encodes CATNDLDGETQYF.

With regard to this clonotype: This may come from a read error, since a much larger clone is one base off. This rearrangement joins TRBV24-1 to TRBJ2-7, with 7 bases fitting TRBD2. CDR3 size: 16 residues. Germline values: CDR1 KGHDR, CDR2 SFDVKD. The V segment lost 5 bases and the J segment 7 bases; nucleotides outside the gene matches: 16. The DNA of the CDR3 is TGTGCCACCAGTGCGATTGCGATTGGCGGGAGAGATGAGCAGTACTTC. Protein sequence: CATSAIAIGGRDEQYF.

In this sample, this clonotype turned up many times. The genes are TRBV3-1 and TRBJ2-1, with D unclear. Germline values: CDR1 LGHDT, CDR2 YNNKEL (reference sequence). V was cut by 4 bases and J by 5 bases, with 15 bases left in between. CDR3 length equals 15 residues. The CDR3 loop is CASSPRLYEDNEQFF. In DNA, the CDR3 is TGTGCCAGCAGCCCCCGTTTATACGAGGACAATGAGCAGTTCTTC.